This passage covers 9 T cell receptor beta chains from one sample sequenced in a study of cytomegalovirus exposure and HLA in healthy donors. The PCR made use of 60 Vbeta and 13 Jbeta primers. The repertoire was sequenced with immunoSEQ multiplex PCR; TCRdb's copy has only in-frame clones and lacks some. The sample yields over 95,000 clones, about three quarters seen once. Sequencing input: PBMCs. The receptors here all came from a female donor in good health and CMV-seronegative.

This sequence joins TRBV12-5 and TRBJ1-2, with D possibly TRBD1 on 5 matching bases. This CDR3 is built from 17 residues. The V gene's germline CDR1 is LGHNT and CDR2 FRNRAP. Trimming removed 0 bases at V and 0 bases at J, with 14 bases between. CDR3 amino acids: CASGLVLNRTANYGYTF. The CDR3 nucleotides are TGTGCTAGTGGTTTGGTACTTAACAGGACGGCTAACTATGGCTACACCTTC.

V gene TRBV2 combines with J gene TRBJ2-1; 7 bases fit TRBD2. CDR3 length equals 10 residues. Trimming removed 8 bases from V and 9 bases from J; junction bases left unmatched: 1. CDR1 SNHLY and CDR2 FYNNEI come from the germline V gene. The CDR3 coding sequence is TGTGCCAGCGGGGGGGGTGAGCAGTTCTTC. Translating it yields CASGGGEQFF.

The chain recombines TRBV9 with TRBJ2-5; D perhaps matches TRBD2 (5 bases). CDR3 length: 13 amino acids. V was pared by 3 bases and J by 5 bases, with 11 bases between. The germline CDR1 and CDR2 sequences are SGDLS and YYNGEE. The CDR3 here is CASSGSGTETQYF. In DNA, the CDR3 is TGTGCCAGCAGCGGTTCGGGAACGGAGACCCAGTACTTC.

V and J are TRBV29-1 and TRBJ1-3; D possibly corresponds to TRBD1 (6 bases). The V end was cut by 4 bases, the J end by 8 bases, with 15 bases between. The germline CDR1 and CDR2 sequences are SQVTM and ANQGSEA. The CDR3 totals 13 residues. The chain's CDR3 is CSVGDTLGDTIYF. The CDR3 coding sequence is TGCAGCGTTGGGGACACCTTAGGAGACACCATATATTTT.

This clone was seen more than once but under ten times. V gene TRBV2 combines with J gene TRBJ2-3, with TRBD1 matching 9 bases. The germline CDR1 and CDR2 sequences are SNHLY and FYNNEI. The CDR3 spans 15 residues. V was clipped by 5 bases and J by 4 bases; unmatched bases: 7. The CDR3 sequence: CASSTGTGLADTQYF. DNA of the CDR3: TGTGCCAGCAGTACTGGGACAGGGTTGGCAGATACGCAGTATTTT.

The J gene is TRBJ2-1, the V gene TRBV6-1; D may be TRBD1 (6 bases). V lost 7 bases and J lost 4, with 14 bases in between. This CDR3 is 14 amino acids long. Germline V gives CDR1 MNHNS, CDR2 SASEGT. The CDR3 loop is CASTPLTGYNEQFF. CDR3 coding DNA: TGTGCCAGCACCCCCCTTACAGGGTACAATGAGCAGTTCTTC.

This chain joins TRBV9 and TRBJ2-1; D possibly corresponds to TRBD2 (6 bases). V was cut by 4 bases and J by 12 bases, with 14 bases left in between. The germline gives CDR1 SGDLS, CDR2 YYNGEE. This CDR3 is 12 amino acids long. CDR3 amino acids: CASSTGRDSQFF. The CDR3 DNA is TGTGCCAGCAGCACCGGCCGGGACTCGCAGTTCTTC.

This rearrangement joins TRBV15 to TRBJ1-2; 7 bases align to TRBD1. The CDR3 totals 14 residues. CDR1 is LNHNV and CDR2 is YYDKDF in the germline V gene (reference sequence). Germline trimming cut 4 bases from V and 9 bases from J; bases unmatched to any gene: 11. In nucleotides, the CDR3 is TGTGCCACCAGCACATGGACAGGAGGGGGGAGCTACACCTTC. It specifies CATSTWTGGGSYTF.

This sequence joins TRBV7-9 and TRBJ2-1; D not resolved. V was shortened by 5 bases and J by 7 bases, with 9 bases between the two germline ends. CDR3 length: 12 amino acids. CDR1 is SEHNR and CDR2 is FQNEAQ in the germline V gene (reference sequence). The CDR3 nucleotides are TGTGCCAGCAGCACCCAGGCGAATGAGCAGTTCTTC. Protein sequence: CASSTQANEQFF.